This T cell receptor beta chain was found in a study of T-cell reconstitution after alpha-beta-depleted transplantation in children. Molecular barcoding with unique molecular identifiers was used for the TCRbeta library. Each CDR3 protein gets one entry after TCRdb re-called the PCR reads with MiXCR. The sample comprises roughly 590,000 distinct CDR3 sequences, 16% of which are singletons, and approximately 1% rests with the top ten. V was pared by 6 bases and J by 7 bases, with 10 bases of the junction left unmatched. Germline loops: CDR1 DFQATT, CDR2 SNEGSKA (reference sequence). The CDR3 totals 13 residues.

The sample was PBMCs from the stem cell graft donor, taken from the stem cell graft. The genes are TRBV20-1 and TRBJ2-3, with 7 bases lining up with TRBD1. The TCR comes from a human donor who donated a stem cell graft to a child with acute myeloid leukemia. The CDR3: CSARRTGSNTQYF. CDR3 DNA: TGCAGTGCACGGCGGACAGGATCAAATACGCAGTATTTT.